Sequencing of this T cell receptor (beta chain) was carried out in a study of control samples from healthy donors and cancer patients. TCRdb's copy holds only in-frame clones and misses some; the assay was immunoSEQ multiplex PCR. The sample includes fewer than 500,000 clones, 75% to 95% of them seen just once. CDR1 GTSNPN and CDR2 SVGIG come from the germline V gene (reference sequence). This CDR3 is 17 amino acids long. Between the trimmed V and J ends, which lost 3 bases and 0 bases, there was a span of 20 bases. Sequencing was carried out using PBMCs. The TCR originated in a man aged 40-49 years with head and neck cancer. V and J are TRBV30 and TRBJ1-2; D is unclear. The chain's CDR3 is CAWRVDKSSHPNYGYTF. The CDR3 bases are TGTGCCTGGAGAGTAGACAAGTCGAGCCACCCTAACTATGGCTACACCTTC.